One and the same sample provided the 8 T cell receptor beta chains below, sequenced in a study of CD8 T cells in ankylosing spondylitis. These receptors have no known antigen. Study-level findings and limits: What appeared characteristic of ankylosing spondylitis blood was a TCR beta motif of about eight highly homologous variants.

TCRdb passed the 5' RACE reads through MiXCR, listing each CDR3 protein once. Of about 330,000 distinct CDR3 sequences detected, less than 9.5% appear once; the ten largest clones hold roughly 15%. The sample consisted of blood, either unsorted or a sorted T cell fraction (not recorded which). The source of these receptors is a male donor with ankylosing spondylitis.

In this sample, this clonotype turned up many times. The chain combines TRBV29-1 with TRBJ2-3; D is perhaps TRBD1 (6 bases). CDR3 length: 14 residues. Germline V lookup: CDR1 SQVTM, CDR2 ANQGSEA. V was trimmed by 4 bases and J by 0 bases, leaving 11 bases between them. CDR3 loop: CSVGTAHSTDTQYF. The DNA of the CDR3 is TGCAGCGTTGGGACAGCCCATAGCACAGATACGCAGTATTTT.

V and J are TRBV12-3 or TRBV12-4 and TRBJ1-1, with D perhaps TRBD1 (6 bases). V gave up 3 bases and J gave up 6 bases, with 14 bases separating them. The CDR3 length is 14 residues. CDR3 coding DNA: TGTGCCAGCAGTTTCGGGGGGCCAGCCCCTGAAGCTTTCTTT. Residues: CASSFGGPAPEAFF.

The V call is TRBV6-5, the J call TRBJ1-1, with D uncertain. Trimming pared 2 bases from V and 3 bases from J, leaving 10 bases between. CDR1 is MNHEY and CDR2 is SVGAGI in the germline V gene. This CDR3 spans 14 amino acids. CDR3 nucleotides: TGTGCCAGCAGTTACCTTGTCCGGGACACTGAAGCTTTCTTT. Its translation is CASSYLVRDTEAFF.

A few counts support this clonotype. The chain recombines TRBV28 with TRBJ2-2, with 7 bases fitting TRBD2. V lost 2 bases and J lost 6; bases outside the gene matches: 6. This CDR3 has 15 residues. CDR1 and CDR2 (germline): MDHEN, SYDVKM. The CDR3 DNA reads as TGTGCCAGCAGTTTAGCCCCTAGCGGCCCCGGGGAGCTGTTTTTT. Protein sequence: CASSLAPSGPGELFF.

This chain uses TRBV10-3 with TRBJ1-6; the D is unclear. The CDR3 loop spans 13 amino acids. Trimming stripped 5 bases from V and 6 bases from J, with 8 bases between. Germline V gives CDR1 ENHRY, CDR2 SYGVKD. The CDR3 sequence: CAISLASNSPLHF. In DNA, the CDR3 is TGTGCCATCAGTCTCGCCAGTAATTCACCCCTCCACTTT.

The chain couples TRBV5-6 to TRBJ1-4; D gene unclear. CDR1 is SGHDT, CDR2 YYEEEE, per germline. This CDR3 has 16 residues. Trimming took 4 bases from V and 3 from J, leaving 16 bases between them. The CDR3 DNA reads TGTGCCAGCAGCCTTGGACTACGGCGGGCTAATGAAAAACTGTTTTTT. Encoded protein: CASSLGLRRANEKLFF.

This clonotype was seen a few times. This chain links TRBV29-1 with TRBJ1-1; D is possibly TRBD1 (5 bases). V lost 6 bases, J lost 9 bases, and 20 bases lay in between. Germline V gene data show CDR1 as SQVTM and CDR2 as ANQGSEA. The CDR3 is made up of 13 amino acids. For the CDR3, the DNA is TGCAGCGTCCTACCGACGGGGGGACCCAAAGCTTTCTTT. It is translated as CSVLPTGGPKAFF.

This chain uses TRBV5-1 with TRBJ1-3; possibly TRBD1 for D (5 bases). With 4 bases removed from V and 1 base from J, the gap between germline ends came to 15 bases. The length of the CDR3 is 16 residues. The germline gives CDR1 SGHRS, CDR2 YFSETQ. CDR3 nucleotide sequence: TGCGCCAGCAGCCCCGGAGGGGTTGTGTCTGGAAACACCATATATTTT. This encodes CASSPGGVVSGNTIYF.